These T cell receptor beta chains were read from a single sample in a study of cytomegalovirus exposure and HLA in healthy donors. Sequencing was performed with immunoSEQ multiplex PCR; in TCRdb, only in-frame clones are kept and a portion is missing. The data show over 100,000 clones, roughly 80% seen once. The sequenced sample was PBMCs. These receptors were taken from a man aged 25 to 40 in good health and CMV-seropositive. The CDR3 runs from the conserved cysteine through the conserved F or W. D genes are given only for firm matches. Clone size is shown for a subset of rows, as once, few, many or a class of expanded clone.

J gene: TRBJ2-3
clone size: -
V gene: TRBV29-1
D gene: TRBD1
CDR3 protein: CSVRTGSTDTQYF
CDR3 DNA: TGCAGCGTTAGGACAGGGAGCACAGATACGCAGTATTTT

J gene: TRBJ1-5
clone size: few
V gene: TRBV28
D gene: TRBD1
CDR3 protein: CASSDQGDQPQHF
CDR3 DNA: TGTGCCAGCAGTGACCAGGGGGATCAGCCCCAGCATTTT

J gene: TRBJ1-1
clone size: -
V gene: TRBV6-5
D gene: TRBD1
CDR3 protein: CASTPTGTLTEAFF
CDR3 DNA: TGTGCCAGCACTCCGACAGGGACGCTCACTGAAGCTTTCTTT

J gene: TRBJ2-2
clone size: -
V gene: TRBV5-8
D gene: -
CDR3 protein: CASSLAAVGPYAGELFF
CDR3 DNA: TGTGCCAGCAGCTTGGCGGCTGTGGGCCCTTACGCCGGGGAGCTGTTTTTT

J gene: TRBJ1-1
clone size: -
V gene: TRBV2
D gene: -
CDR3 protein: CASSEDLVAFF
CDR3 DNA: TGTGCCAGCAGTGAAGACTTGGTAGCTTTCTTT

J gene: TRBJ1-5
clone size: -
V gene: TRBV28
D gene: -
CDR3 protein: CASSPVQPQHF
CDR3 DNA: TGTGCCAGCAGCCCCGTCCAGCCCCAGCATTTT

J gene: TRBJ2-3
clone size: -
V gene: TRBV5-4
D gene: -
CDR3 protein: CASSPDSRTDTQYF
CDR3 DNA: TGTGCCAGCAGCCCGGACTCCCGCACAGATACGCAGTATTTT

J gene: TRBJ2-7
clone size: -
V gene: TRBV5-1
D gene: TRBD2
CDR3 protein: CASSSSGGGYEQYF
CDR3 DNA: TGCGCCAGCAGCTCAAGCGGGGGGGGATACGAGCAGTACTTC

J gene: TRBJ2-6
clone size: -
V gene: TRBV6-1
D gene: -
CDR3 protein: CASSGAYQPSGANVLTF
CDR3 DNA: TGTGCCAGCAGTGGGGCGTACCAACCCTCTGGGGCCAACGTCCTGACTTTC

J gene: TRBJ2-1
clone size: -
V gene: TRBV18
D gene: TRBD1
CDR3 protein: CASSPLETGAWYEQFF
CDR3 DNA: TGTGCCAGCTCACCACTGGAGACAGGGGCCTGGTATGAGCAGTTCTTC

J gene: TRBJ2-2
clone size: -
V gene: TRBV6-1
D gene: -
CDR3 protein: CASSEGGRGHTGELFF
CDR3 DNA: TGTGCCAGCAGTGAAGGTGGGCGGGGACACACCGGGGAGCTGTTTTTT

J gene: TRBJ1-3
clone size: -
V gene: TRBV6-5
D gene: -
CDR3 protein: CASSSGRGGNTIYF
CDR3 DNA: TGTGCCAGCAGTTCAGGCAGGGGAGGAAACACCATATATTTT

J gene: TRBJ1-1
clone size: -
V gene: TRBV27
D gene: -
CDR3 protein: CASTPGGWDTEAFF
CDR3 DNA: TGTGCCAGCACCCCCGGGGGGTGGGACACTGAAGCTTTCTTT

J gene: TRBJ2-7
clone size: -
V gene: TRBV4-2
D gene: -
CDR3 protein: CASSQAGYEQYF
CDR3 DNA: TGTGCCAGCAGCCAAGCCGGTTACGAGCAGTACTTC

J gene: TRBJ2-1
clone size: -
V gene: TRBV5-5
D gene: TRBD1
CDR3 protein: CASGETGVWGEQFF
CDR3 DNA: TGTGCCAGCGGAGAGACAGGGGTTTGGGGTGAGCAGTTCTTC

J gene: TRBJ1-5
clone size: -
V gene: TRBV6-5
D gene: TRBD1
CDR3 protein: CASSHRGGGQPQHF
CDR3 DNA: TGTGCCAGCAGTCACAGGGGCGGCGGTCAGCCCCAGCATTTT

J gene: TRBJ1-1
clone size: -
V gene: TRBV18
D gene: -
CDR3 protein: CASSSDRLNTEAFF
CDR3 DNA: TGTGCCAGCTCCTCTGACAGGCTGAACACTGAAGCTTTCTTT

J gene: TRBJ2-1
clone size: once
V gene: TRBV5-1
D gene: TRBD2
CDR3 protein: CASSLKAPGLADLGDENEQFF
CDR3 DNA: TGCGCCAGCAGCTTAAAAGCGCCGGGACTAGCCGATCTGGGGGATGAGAATGAGCAGTTCTTC

J gene: TRBJ2-5
clone size: -
V gene: TRBV7-9
D gene: TRBD1
CDR3 protein: CASSLATGVIGETQYF
CDR3 DNA: TGTGCCAGCAGCTTAGCAACAGGGGTTATCGGCGAGACCCAGTACTTC

J gene: TRBJ2-1
clone size: once
V gene: TRBV11-3
D gene: -
CDR3 protein: CASSLGSRAEQFF
CDR3 DNA: TGTGCCAGCAGCTTAGGATCTCGCGCTGAGCAGTTCTTC

J gene: TRBJ1-2
clone size: -
V gene: TRBV2
D gene: -
CDR3 protein: CASRLQTIYTF
CDR3 DNA: TGTGCCAGCAGGCTACAGACTATCTACACCTTC

J gene: TRBJ1-4
clone size: few
V gene: TRBV5-1
D gene: TRBD1
CDR3 protein: CASSILQGTNEKLFF
CDR3 DNA: TGCGCCAGCAGCATCTTACAGGGGACTAATGAAAAACTGTTTTTT

J gene: TRBJ2-1
clone size: -
V gene: TRBV4-2
D gene: TRBD2
CDR3 protein: CASSQDGAGMRNEQFF
CDR3 DNA: TGTGCCAGCAGCCAAGATGGAGCGGGGATGCGCAATGAGCAGTTCTTC

J gene: TRBJ1-5
clone size: -
V gene: TRBV28
D gene: TRBD1
CDR3 protein: CASLNRQGRGNQPQHF
CDR3 DNA: TGTGCCAGCTTAAACAGACAGGGAAGGGGCAATCAGCCCCAGCATTTT

J gene: TRBJ2-7
clone size: -
V gene: TRBV7-2
D gene: TRBD1
CDR3 protein: CASSLRSQGYEQYF
CDR3 DNA: TGTGCCAGCAGTCTTCGGTCACAGGGGTACGAGCAGTACTTC

J gene: TRBJ1-6
clone size: -
V gene: TRBV10-2
D gene: -
CDR3 protein: CASSVQRNYNSPLHF
CDR3 DNA: TGCGCCAGCAGTGTGCAGCGGAACTATAATTCACCCCTCCACTTT

J gene: TRBJ2-1
clone size: -
V gene: TRBV7-2
D gene: -
CDR3 protein: CASSLGTSSYNEQFF
CDR3 DNA: TGTGCCAGCAGCTTAGGTACAAGCTCCTACAATGAGCAGTTCTTC

J gene: TRBJ2-7
clone size: -
V gene: TRBV5-6
D gene: -
CDR3 protein: CASSQQGSYEQYF
CDR3 DNA: TGTGCCAGCAGCCAACAGGGTTCCTACGAGCAGTACTTC

J gene: TRBJ2-1
clone size: -
V gene: TRBV5-1
D gene: -
CDR3 protein: CASTRQAPYNEQFF
CDR3 DNA: TGCGCCAGCACGAGACAGGCTCCCTACAATGAGCAGTTCTTC

J gene: TRBJ2-7
clone size: -
V gene: TRBV18
D gene: -
CDR3 protein: CASSPPGHPYEQYF
CDR3 DNA: TGTGCCAGCTCACCACCGGGACACCCCTACGAGCAGTACTTC

J gene: TRBJ2-1
clone size: -
V gene: TRBV11-3
D gene: -
CDR3 protein: CASNKPDGSSYNEQFF
CDR3 DNA: TGTGCCAGCAATAAACCCGATGGGAGTTCCTACAATGAGCAGTTCTTC

J gene: TRBJ2-3
clone size: -
V gene: TRBV5-6
D gene: TRBD1
CDR3 protein: CASSLWDRYTDTQYF
CDR3 DNA: TGTGCCAGCAGCTTGTGGGACAGGTACACAGATACGCAGTATTTT

J gene: TRBJ1-2
clone size: few
V gene: TRBV10-3
D gene: -
CDR3 protein: CAISVTGKDGYTF
CDR3 DNA: TGTGCCATCAGTGTAACAGGGAAGGATGGCTACACCTTC

J gene: TRBJ1-2
clone size: -
V gene: TRBV6-1
D gene: -
CDR3 protein: CASRTTAVYGYTF
CDR3 DNA: TGTGCCAGCAGGACGACAGCCGTGTATGGCTACACCTTC

J gene: TRBJ1-2
clone size: -
V gene: TRBV7-8
D gene: TRBD1
CDR3 protein: CASSRQGGGYTF
CDR3 DNA: TGTGCCAGCAGCAGACAGGGGGGAGGCTACACCTTC

J gene: TRBJ2-2
clone size: -
V gene: TRBV5-1
D gene: TRBD2
CDR3 protein: CASSPSGGNTGELFF
CDR3 DNA: TGCGCCAGCAGCCCTAGCGGGGGGAATACCGGGGAGCTGTTTTTT

J gene: TRBJ2-6
clone size: once
V gene: TRBV15
D gene: TRBD1
CDR3 protein: CATSSLTGVNVLTF
CDR3 DNA: TGTGCCACCAGCAGCTTGACAGGGGTCAACGTCCTGACTTTC

J gene: TRBJ2-1
clone size: -
V gene: TRBV5-1
D gene: TRBD2
CDR3 protein: CASSLVTSGSQFGEFF
CDR3 DNA: TGCGCCAGCAGCTTGGTTACTAGCGGGAGTCAATTTGGGGAGTTCTTC

J gene: TRBJ2-7
clone size: once
V gene: TRBV18
D gene: -
CDR3 protein: CASSPPSSVFYEQYF
CDR3 DNA: TGTGCCAGCTCACCACCTAGCTCGGTTTTCTACGAGCAGTACTTC

J gene: TRBJ2-1
clone size: -
V gene: TRBV4-1
D gene: -
CDR3 protein: CASSQDPDYGPYNEQFF
CDR3 DNA: TGCGCCAGCAGCCAAGATCCGGACTATGGTCCCTACAATGAGCAGTTCTTC

J gene: TRBJ1-2
clone size: -
V gene: TRBV29-1
D gene: -
CDR3 protein: CSVVGRGDYGYTF
CDR3 DNA: TGCAGCGTTGTTGGCAGGGGCGACTATGGCTACACCTTC

J gene: TRBJ2-3
clone size: -
V gene: TRBV29-1
D gene: -
CDR3 protein: CSVRSGFESDTQYF
CDR3 DNA: TGCAGCGTCCGAAGCGGATTTGAGTCAGATACGCAGTATTTT

J gene: TRBJ1-2
clone size: -
V gene: TRBV7-2
D gene: TRBD1
CDR3 protein: CASSETGDYGYTF
CDR3 DNA: TGTGCCAGCAGCGAAACAGGGGACTATGGCTACACCTTC

J gene: TRBJ1-1
clone size: once
V gene: TRBV19
D gene: -
CDR3 protein: CASIDGGMNTEAFF
CDR3 DNA: TGTGCCAGTATAGATGGAGGGATGAACACTGAAGCTTTCTTT

J gene: TRBJ2-7
clone size: -
V gene: TRBV6-6
D gene: TRBD2
CDR3 protein: CASSYSAGVSYEQYF
CDR3 DNA: TGTGCCAGCAGTTACTCTGCGGGGGTCTCCTACGAGCAGTACTTC

J gene: TRBJ2-1
clone size: -
V gene: TRBV5-1
D gene: -
CDR3 protein: CASSLGLSVGEQFF
CDR3 DNA: TGCGCCAGCAGCTTGGGACTGAGTGTCGGTGAGCAGTTCTTC

J gene: TRBJ1-2
clone size: -
V gene: TRBV6-1
D gene: TRBD1
CDR3 protein: CASSEWAGGNYGYTF
CDR3 DNA: TGTGCCAGCAGTGAATGGGCAGGGGGGAACTATGGCTACACCTTC

J gene: TRBJ2-3
clone size: -
V gene: TRBV11-2
D gene: -
CDR3 protein: CASSLDRADTQYF
CDR3 DNA: TGTGCCAGCAGCTTAGACAGGGCAGATACGCAGTATTTT

J gene: TRBJ2-5
clone size: -
V gene: TRBV6-1
D gene: -
CDR3 protein: CASSESGETQYF
CDR3 DNA: TGTGCCAGCAGTGAGTCGGGGGAGACCCAGTACTTC

J gene: TRBJ2-1
clone size: -
V gene: TRBV27
D gene: TRBD2
CDR3 protein: CASRLGLAGGDEQFF
CDR3 DNA: TGTGCCAGCAGGTTGGGACTAGCGGGGGGGGATGAGCAGTTCTTC